Here is one T cell receptor (beta chain) with its context. Its specificity is not known. Sequencing used immunoSEQ multiplex PCR; TCRdb keeps in-frame clones, though not all of them. The table shows fewer than 500,000 clones, with about nine tenths occurring only once. Trimming pared 3 bases from V and 5 bases from J, leaving 13 bases between. Germline V gene sequence: CDR1 KGHSY, CDR2 FQNENV. The CDR3 runs 14 residues. The sample comes from a study of Ad26.COV2.S vaccination and SARS-CoV-2 variants. About the research overall: Donor was in the COV1001 Ad26.COV2.S trial arm. Study conclusions and caveats: Measurements of TCR breadth and depth may have given underestimates of the total T cell responses. For non-spike TCRs, breadth in vaccine recipients resembled that in placebo recipients.

Treatment in this sample: about 20 received Ad26.COV2.S at low or high dose, single or two shots; several received placebo; per-sample allocation not given. Day 63 following the first vaccine or placebo injection was when the samples were taken. This chain connects TRBV16 to TRBJ2-5; D ambiguous. The sequence was collected from a person aged 18-60 years who received the Ad26.COV2.S COVID-19 vaccine or a placebo. The sequencing used peripheral blood, collected in a trial of Ad26.COV2.S vaccine versus placebo. CDR3 loop: CASSHIDGWETQYF. The CDR3 DNA reads TGTGCCAGCAGCCATATCGACGGGTGGGAGACCCAGTACTTC.